The entry below gives a single T cell receptor beta chain sequence along with its context. The source of the sample is a study of T cells in Graves' hyperthyroidism and ophthalmopathy. RNA transcripts provided the source from which TCR beta CDR3 regions were amplified. Carried out on the TCR CDR3, a first-round RT-PCR used the HTBI primer set. TCRdb re-called the multiplex PCR reads with MiXCR, one entry per CDR3 protein. In the table there are 35,000 to 40,000 distinct CDR3 sequences, just under 50% of which are singletons. Looked up from germline, CDR1 is LNHDA and CDR2 is SQIVND (reference sequence). Germline trimming cut 8 bases from V and 6 bases from J; bases unmatched to any gene: 7. The CDR3 contains 13 residues.

V and J are TRBV19 and TRBJ2-3, with 8 bases that match TRBD2. This receptor was taken from a woman in her forties or fifties with Graves' hyperthyroidism that later progressed to Graves' ophthalmopathy. Source material: blood. DNA for the CDR3: TGTGCCAGTGGGACTAGAGGTACCGATACGCAGTATTTT. This encodes CASGTRGTDTQYF.